This T cell receptor (beta chain) was documented in a study of CD8+ T cells in alopecia areata. Study outcomes and limitations: Lesional scalp, especially alopecia totalis/universalis, showed higher clonality than normal scalp.

Investigators isolated RNA and reverse transcribed it into cDNA to act as the sequencing template. Clones were read by immunoSEQ multiplex PCR, and TCRdb kept only the in-frame ones, dropping some. Here the sample spans about 140,000 clones, approximately 56% being singletons. As for this clone: What it binds is unknown.

The germline CDR1 and CDR2 sequences are SGHDT and YYEEEE. V gave up 0 bases and J gave up 6 bases, with 19 bases separating them. CDR3 length: 17 amino acids. The TCR was taken from a human donor in good health. The sample was CD8+ T cells sorted from blood. The chain employs TRBV5-6 and TRBJ2-1; D is unclear. CDR3 DNA sequence: TGTGCCAGCAGCTTGGGGAATAAGAAGAGTACTCTCAATGAGCAGTTCTTC. Protein: CASSLGNKKSTLNEQFF.